The 8 T cell receptor beta chains below all came from one sample that was sequenced in a study of T-cell memory formation after mild COVID-19. TCRdb passed the 5' RACE reads through MiXCR, listing each CDR3 protein once. The sample yields hundreds of thousands of distinct CDR3 sequences, roughly a fifth seen once. The material sequenced was PBMCs or a T cell subset sorted from them (not recorded which). All receptors derive from an adult woman who had mild COVID-19 (a few samples of this study predate the infection). Cell type and time point are not known.

This clonotype was recorded a few times. This sequence joins TRBV5-1 and TRBJ2-3; 10 positions agree with TRBD2. Germline lookup yields CDR1 SGHRS and CDR2 YFSETQ. J lost 0 bases, V lost 3 bases, and 4 bases had no gene match. The CDR3 totals 16 residues. CDR3 sequence: CASSWTSGASTDTQYF. CDR3 bases: TGCGCCAGCAGCTGGACTAGCGGAGCTAGCACAGATACGCAGTATTTT.

V and J are TRBV9 and TRBJ2-3; 7 bases are shared with TRBD2. The CDR3 runs to 14 residues. The V gene end was trimmed by 0 bases and the J gene end by 5 bases; junction bases not matched to a gene: 3. Germline CDR1 is SGDLS and CDR2 is YYNGEE. DNA of the CDR3: TGTGCCAGCAGCGTAGGGGGGGGTGAAGATACGCAGTATTTT. As protein: CASSVGGGEDTQYF.

The sample holds a few counts of this clonotype. The rearrangement joins TRBV15 to TRBJ1-1; 9 nucleotides align to TRBD1. This CDR3 has 15 residues. V lost 3 bases, J lost 4 bases, and 6 bases stayed unmatched. Per the germline V gene, CDR1 is LNHNV and CDR2 is YYDKDF (reference sequence). CDR3 sequence (DNA): TGTGCCACCAGCAGGAACAGGGGGCTGGGCACTGAAGCTTTCTTT. The encoded protein is CATSRNRGLGTEAFF.

The chain has TRBV20-1 and TRBJ2-1; 8 positions match TRBD2. Germline V gene sequence: CDR1 DFQATT, CDR2 SNEGSKA (reference sequence). V was clipped by 1 base and J by 4 bases; unmatched bases: 6. The CDR3 is 15 residues long. The CDR3: CSARGRAGGYNEQFF. The CDR3 DNA follows: TGCAGTGCTAGAGGTAGGGCGGGAGGTTACAATGAGCAGTTCTTC.

The chain recombines TRBV9 with TRBJ2-7; 9 nucleotides align to TRBD1. Germline CDR1 SGDLS, CDR2 YYNGEE. The V and J ends lost 7 bases and 4 bases, in that order; junction bases with no gene match: 9. The CDR3 extends over 14 amino acids. The CDR3 DNA reads as TGTGCCAGCGGTATGGGACAGGGTTTATACGAGCAGTACTTC. Translated: CASGMGQGLYEQYF.

The V and J genes are TRBV18 and TRBJ2-1; either TRBD1 or TRBD2 may fit D (5 bases each). Per the germline V gene, CDR1 is KGHSH and CDR2 is LQKENI. The CDR3 sequence is 13 residues long. V lost 6 bases to trimming and J lost 2 bases, with 8 bases between them. CDR3 sequence: CASSQGAYNEQFF. The CDR3 DNA follows: TGTGCCAGCTCGCAGGGAGCCTACAATGAGCAGTTCTTC.

This chain links TRBV12-3 or TRBV12-4 with TRBJ2-5; D gene ambiguous. V dropped 2 bases and J dropped 2 bases, with 6 bases sitting between them. The CDR3 has 13 residues. CDR3 sequence: CASSLFIQETQYF. In nucleotides, the CDR3 is TGTGCCAGCAGTTTATTCATTCAAGAGACCCAGTACTTC.

V usage is TRBV7-2 and J usage is TRBJ2-3, with 10 bases fitting TRBD1. After removal of 3 bases from V and 4 bases from J, the junction contained 4 bases not matched to a gene. Germline V CDR1 and CDR2: SGHTA, FQGNSA. This CDR3 is built from 15 residues. This CDR3 is CASSLTGGAPDTQYF. The CDR3 DNA sequence: TGTGCCAGCAGCTTGACAGGGGGCGCCCCAGATACGCAGTATTTT. Supplemented by reference TRBV7-2 and TRBJ2-3, the full variable domain reads GAGVSQSPSNKVTEKGKDVELRCDPISGHTALYWYRQSLGQGLEFLIYFQGNSAPDKSGLPSDRFSAERTGGSVSTLTIQRTQQEDSAVYLCASSLTGGAPDTQYFGPGTRLTVL.